Shown below are 21 T cell receptor beta chains from a single sample sequenced in a study of OX40 agonist ivuxolimab in advanced cancers. The repertoire was sequenced with immunoSEQ multiplex PCR; TCRdb's copy has only in-frame clones and lacks some. Of approximately 70,000 clones in the sample, approximately 90% were seen once. The source was CD4+ or CD8+ T cells sorted from blood, collected in a trial of the OX40 agonist ivuxolimab. The origin of the receptors is an adult with an advanced solid tumor such as melanoma, head and neck, liver or kidney cancer.

The chain has TRBV10-3 and TRBJ1-2; D is undetermined. Per the germline V gene, CDR1 is ENHRY and CDR2 is SYGVKD. Trimming left V 0 bases short and J 1 base short, with 3 bases between. This CDR3 comprises 13 residues. Here the CDR3 DNA reads TGTGCCATCAGTGAGTCGAATAACTATGGCTACACCTTC. Residues: CAISESNNYGYTF.

The chain is built from TRBV7-2 and TRBJ1-3, with a tentative D call TRBD1 (5 bases). Trimming cost V 2 bases and J 4 bases, with 9 bases left between them. CDR1 and CDR2 from the germline V gene are SGHTA and FQGNSA. The CDR3 covers 14 residues. The CDR3 DNA reads as TGTGCCAGCAGCTTATGGGGGGACGGAAACACCATATATTTT. Residues: CASSLWGDGNTIYF.

The CDR3 DNA sequence: TGCGCCAGCAGCCCAGGACTAGCGGGGCGCAATGAGCAGTTCTTC. It translates to CASSPGLAGRNEQFF. The genes are TRBV4-1 and TRBJ2-1; TRBD2 matches 12 bases. In germline, CDR1 is MGHRA, CDR2 YSYEKL. Losses at the gene ends were 4 bases for V and 6 bases for J; bases not matched to a gene: 4. This CDR3 spans 15 amino acids.

This clone was detected only a few times. CDR3 DNA: TGTGCCAGTAGTCCCCTAGCGTCCTACGAGCAGTACTTC. Encoded protein: CASSPLASYEQYF. This rearrangement joins TRBV19 to TRBJ2-7; D possibly corresponds to TRBD2 (6 bases). The V end was cut by 5 bases, the J end by 1 base, with 9 bases between. The CDR3 totals 13 residues. CDR1 and CDR2 (germline): LNHDA, SQIVND (reference sequence).

J is TRBJ2-1 and V is TRBV19; TRBD2 matches 8 bases. Germline CDR1 LNHDA, CDR2 SQIVND (reference sequence). The CDR3 is 16 residues long. V shed 5 bases and J 3 bases; nucleotides not matched to a gene: 9. CDR3 in amino acids: CASSPGVAGFYNEQFF. The CDR3 nucleotides read TGTGCCAGTAGTCCGGGCGTAGCGGGGTTCTACAATGAGCAGTTCTTC. The full variable domain, rest sourced from reference TRBV19 and TRBJ2-1, is DGGITQSPKYLFRKEGQNVTLSCEQNLNHDAMYWYRQDPGQGLRLIYYSQIVNDFQKGDIAEGYSVSREKKESFPLTVTSAQKNPTAFYLCASSPGVAGFYNEQFFGPGTRLTVL.

The chain joins TRBV12-5 to TRBJ1-5; 9 positions match TRBD1. The CDR3 has 16 amino acids. Germline V gene data show CDR1 as LGHNT and CDR2 as FRNRAP. Losses at the gene ends were 6 bases for V and 1 base for J; bases not matched to a gene: 7. CDR3 nucleotides: TGTGCTAGTGGCCGGACAGGGGTTCAGAGCAATCAGCCCCAGCATTTT. It encodes CASGRTGVQSNQPQHF.

The V and J genes are TRBV5-8 and TRBJ2-3, with 7 bases fitting TRBD2. The CDR3 covers 15 residues. Germline V gene data show CDR1 as SGHTS and CDR2 as YDEGEE. J gave up 2 bases and V 6 bases, and 9 bases lay outside the gene matches. The CDR3 DNA reads as TGTGCCAGCACAGGATACGGGAGGCACACAGATACGCAGTATTTT. Protein sequence: CASTGYGRHTDTQYF.

The chain carries TRBV19 and TRBJ2-1; 10 bases agree with TRBD2. V was clipped by 9 bases and J by 3 bases; unmatched bases: 8. The CDR3 is 15 amino acids. Germline V gives CDR1 LNHDA, CDR2 SQIVND (reference sequence). The CDR3 DNA reads TGTGCCAGCAGGACCCGGACTAGCGGCTACAATGAGCAGTTCTTC. Its protein is CASRTRTSGYNEQFF. Using reference TRBV19 and TRBJ2-1 for the parts outside the CDR3, the full variable domain is DGGITQSPKYLFRKEGQNVTLSCEQNLNHDAMYWYRQDPGQGLRLIYYSQIVNDFQKGDIAEGYSVSREKKESFPLTVTSAQKNPTAFYLCASRTRTSGYNEQFFGPGTRLTVL.

V gene TRBV4-1 combines with J gene TRBJ2-1; 11 positions match TRBD2. V shed 1 base, J shed 8 bases, and the junction held 10 bases outside the gene matches. The CDR3 is 17 amino acids. Germline loops: CDR1 MGHRA, CDR2 YSYEKL. CDR3 bases: TGCGCCAGCAGCCAAGCCCTAGCGGGAGGTACTTCCTATGAGCAGTTCTTC. Amino acids: CASSQALAGGTSYEQFF.

This clone was picked up a small number of times. In nucleotides, the CDR3 is TGTGCCAGCAGTTTATCGAGGAGGGCTGAGACCCAGTACTTC. Translation: CASSLSRRAETQYF. V usage is TRBV27 and J usage is TRBJ2-5, with D possibly being TRBD2 (6 bases). From germline, CDR1 is MNHEY and CDR2 SMNVEV (reference sequence). This CDR3 has 14 amino acids. Deletions cut 0 bases from V and 5 bases from J, with 10 bases between.

This clone was counted once. The chain is built from TRBV19 and TRBJ1-2; weak D call: TRBD1 (6 bases). Germline CDR1 LNHDA, CDR2 SQIVND (reference sequence). The CDR3 consists of 15 residues. V was cut by 4 bases and J by 2 bases, with 14 bases left in between. The CDR3, as DNA: TGTGCCAGTAGTAGAGAGTCAGGGGTCAACTATGGCTACACCTTC. Protein sequence: CASSRESGVNYGYTF.

V usage is TRBV5-5 and J usage is TRBJ1-1; TRBD1 is a possible D gene (5 bases). Germline CDR1 is SGHKS and CDR2 is YYEKEE (reference sequence). V was cut by 5 bases and J by 1 base, with 9 bases left in between. This CDR3 has 13 residues. The CDR3 sequence: CASRLQENTEAFF. CDR3 DNA: TGTGCCAGCAGACTACAGGAGAACACTGAAGCTTTCTTT.

The J gene is TRBJ2-1, the V gene TRBV10-3, with D maybe TRBD2 (5 bases). CDR3 length equals 15 residues. CDR1 ENHRY and CDR2 SYGVKD come from the germline V gene. Trimming left V 7 bases short and J 0 bases short, with 13 bases between. The CDR3 sequence: CAIMRRAGSYNEQFF. Written as DNA, the CDR3 is TGTGCCATCATGAGGCGGGCGGGCTCCTACAATGAGCAGTTCTTC.

The CDR3 DNA follows: TGTGCCAGCAAGGTCGAGGGCACGGGCAATCAGCCCCAGCATTTT. Protein sequence: CASKVEGTGNQPQHF. V is TRBV2 and J is TRBJ1-5; D gene ambiguous. V was trimmed by 7 bases and J by 2 bases, leaving 15 bases between them. The germline gives CDR1 SNHLY, CDR2 FYNNEI. This CDR3 comprises 15 residues.

The chain joins TRBV30 to TRBJ2-7; 8 bases map to TRBD1. CDR3 length equals 13 residues. CDR1 is GTSNPN and CDR2 is SVGIG in the germline V gene (reference sequence). The V gene end was trimmed by 2 bases and the J gene end by 5 bases; junction bases not matched to a gene: 5. This chain's CDR3 is CAWSPRQGHEQYF. CDR3 DNA sequence: TGTGCCTGGAGTCCTCGACAGGGGCACGAGCAGTACTTC.

The rearrangement uses TRBV10-2 and TRBJ2-7, with D perhaps matching TRBD2 (7 bases). Trimming shortened V by 2 bases and J by 4 bases, and 12 bases separated the two germline ends. This CDR3 comprises 14 residues. The germline CDR1 and CDR2 sequences are WSHSY and SAAADI. CDR3 sequence reads: CASSEAGEGYEQYF. The CDR3 nucleotides are TGCGCCAGCAGTGAGGCAGGGGAGGGTTACGAGCAGTACTTC.

The rearrangement links TRBV4-2 to TRBJ2-7, with 14 nucleotides matching TRBD2. Losses at the gene ends were 1 base for V and 2 bases for J; bases not matched to a gene: 7. The CDR3 loop spans 18 amino acids. Germline V gene lookup returns CDR1 LGHNA and CDR2 YNFKEQ. The CDR3 region has the DNA TGTGCCAGCAGCCAAGGGGGACTAGCGGGGGTCATTACCTACGAGCAGTACTTC. It specifies CASSQGGLAGVITYEQYF.

This chain uses TRBV18 with TRBJ2-5; D may be TRBD1 or TRBD2 (5 bases each). CDR3 size: 13 residues. CDR1 and CDR2 from the germline V gene are KGHSH and LQKENI. Trimming shortened V by 3 bases and J by 5 bases, and 10 bases separated the two germline ends. The CDR3 region has the DNA TGTGCCAGCTCACCGAGGGGCGGTGAGACCCAGTACTTC. This gives the protein CASSPRGGETQYF.

This clone was picked up one time. V and J are TRBV14 and TRBJ1-6; the D gene is possibly TRBD1 (5 bases). Between the trimmed V and J ends, which lost 5 bases and 2 bases, there was a span of 10 bases. CDR1 and CDR2 from the germline V gene are SGHDN and FVKESK. The CDR3 totals 15 residues. CDR3: CASSARQTYNSPLHF. CDR3 DNA sequence: TGTGCCAGCAGCGCACGACAGACCTATAATTCACCCCTCCACTTT.

The CDR3 loop is CAIRGLAGYEQYF. The CDR3 DNA follows: TGTGCCATCAGGGGACTAGCGGGTTACGAGCAGTACTTC. The V call is TRBV10-3, the J call TRBJ2-7; 12 bases agree with TRBD2. Germline loops: CDR1 ENHRY, CDR2 SYGVKD. The CDR3 length is 13 residues. With 6 bases clipped from V and 4 bases from J, the junction kept 1 base outside the gene matches.

The chain combines TRBV7-2 with TRBJ2-7, with 7 bases fitting TRBD1. There are 14 residues in the CDR3. V lost 5 bases to trimming and J lost 4 bases; unmatched junction nucleotides: 8. Germline V gene data show CDR1 as SGHTA and CDR2 as FQGNSA. CDR3 sequence: CASSKGAQGYEQYF. CDR3 DNA sequence: TGTGCCAGCAGCAAGGGGGCCCAGGGGTACGAGCAGTACTTC.